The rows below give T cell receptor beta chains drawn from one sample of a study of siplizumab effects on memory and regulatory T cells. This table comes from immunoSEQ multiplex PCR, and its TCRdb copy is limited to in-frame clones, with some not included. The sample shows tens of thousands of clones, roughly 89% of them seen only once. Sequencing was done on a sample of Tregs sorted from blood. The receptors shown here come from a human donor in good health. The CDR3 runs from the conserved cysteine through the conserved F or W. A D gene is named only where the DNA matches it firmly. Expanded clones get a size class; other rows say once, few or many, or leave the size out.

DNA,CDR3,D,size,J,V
TGCGCCAGCAGCCAAGGGGGACTCGCCGCAGGATACGAGCAGTACTTC,CASSQGGLAAGYEQYF,NA,NA,TRBJ2-7,TRBV4-1
TGTGCCAGCAGCTTTACAGGGGAGGGCTTTTCTGAAGCTTTCTTT,CASSFTGEGFSEAFF,TRBD1,NA,TRBJ1-1,TRBV7-2
TGTGCCAGCAGTTCACAGGGTTTGAATCGCTACACCTTC,CASSSQGLNRYTF,NA,NA,TRBJ1-2,TRBV6-5
TGTGCCAGTAGTACGATCGGAGGCGCGGGGGGGTCCTACGAGCAGTACTTC,CASSTIGGAGGSYEQYF,TRBD2,NA,TRBJ2-7,TRBV19
TGTGCCTGGAGTGTGAGGGGCGGATCCTACGAGCAGTACTTC,CAWSVRGGSYEQYF,NA,once,TRBJ2-7,TRBV30
TGTGCAAGTCGCTCCGTATGCCCGTCCGGACAGGGAATCTACGAGCAGTACTTC,CASRSVCPSGQGIYEQYF,NA,NA,TRBJ2-7,TRBV12-2
TGCGCCAGCAGCTTGTACGGGGGGCTCACAGATACGCAGTATTTT,CASSLYGGLTDTQYF,NA,few,TRBJ2-3,TRBV5-1
TGCAGCGTTGACGTCAGAAACTATGGCTACACCTTC,CSVDVRNYGYTF,NA,once,TRBJ1-2,TRBV29-1
TGTGCCAGCAGCTTACTGGGGCATTATGGATCGCCGAACACTGAAGCTTTCTTT,CASSLLGHYGSPNTEAFF,NA,many,TRBJ1-1,TRBV11-2
TGCGCCAGCAGCTCGGAAGGGGGTTTACGAGAGCAGTTCTTC,CASSSEGGLREQFF,NA,NA,TRBJ2-1,TRBV5-1
TGTGCCAGCTCACCACCAAACCGGGGCTCCTATGGCTACACCTTC,CASSPPNRGSYGYTF,NA,NA,TRBJ1-2,TRBV18
TGTGCCAGCAGCTTCGGGACAGGGGGCACCTATGGCTACACCTTC,CASSFGTGGTYGYTF,TRBD1,NA,TRBJ1-2,TRBV5-6
TGTGCCAGCAGGAGACCGGGACAGTTCTTCTATGGCTACACCTTC,CASRRPGQFFYGYTF,TRBD1,NA,TRBJ1-2,TRBV28
TGCGCCAGCAGCCCGGGGGGCACTAGCCGGACCGGGGAGCTGTTTTTT,CASSPGGTSRTGELFF,NA,once,TRBJ2-2,TRBV5-1
TGTGCCAGCAAACAGGGGGCGCTTGACAATGAGCAGTTCTTC,CASKQGALDNEQFF,TRBD1,NA,TRBJ2-1,TRBV7-6
TGTGCCAGCAGCCAGCAGACTAGCAGGGGGGATACGCAGTATTTT,CASSQQTSRGDTQYF,NA,once,TRBJ2-3,TRBV14
TGTGCCTGGAGTGTAGGGCGCGGGACCCAGTACTTC,CAWSVGRGTQYF,NA,NA,TRBJ2-5,TRBV30
TGTGCCAGCAGCTTAGGAGGGCCCTTAGGCTACACCTTC,CASSLGGPLGYTF,NA,NA,TRBJ1-2,TRBV7-9
TGTGCCAGCAGCTTGGGACAGGGCGGCACAGATACGCAGTATTTT,CASSLGQGGTDTQYF,TRBD1,once,TRBJ2-3,TRBV5-4
TGCAGTGCTAGAGCTCCCCAGGGCCTGTTTTTT,CSARAPQGLFF,NA,NA,TRBJ2-2,TRBV20-1
TGTGCCAGCAGCAAAGGGGACAGGTTCAATCAGCCCCAGCATTTT,CASSKGDRFNQPQHF,NA,NA,TRBJ1-5,TRBV21-1
TGTGCCAGCTCACCCAATACAGGGGCCACAGATACGCAGTATTTT,CASSPNTGATDTQYF,TRBD1,NA,TRBJ2-3,TRBV18
TGTGCCACCAGCACACTGGGACAGGGATCCTACGAGCAGTACTTC,CATSTLGQGSYEQYF,TRBD1,NA,TRBJ2-7,TRBV15
TGTGCCAGCAGCCATACAGGGGTTGGCTACACCTTC,CASSHTGVGYTF,TRBD1,NA,TRBJ1-2,TRBV11-2
TGTGCCAGCAGCCCTTCGGACGGGAGCTCCTATAATTCACCCCTCCACTTT,CASSPSDGSSYNSPLHF,NA,NA,TRBJ1-6,TRBV7-9
TGTGCCAGCAGCCTGGGGGGGGGAACCACCGGGGAGCTGTTTTTT,CASSLGGGTTGELFF,TRBD2,NA,TRBJ2-2,TRBV5-4
TGTGCCAGCAGCTGGGGACAGCTGAACACCGGGGAGCTGTTTTTT,CASSWGQLNTGELFF,TRBD1,NA,TRBJ2-2,TRBV5-4
TGTGCCAGCTCACGAACGAAACAGACACCCGGGGAGCTGTTTTTT,CASSRTKQTPGELFF,NA,NA,TRBJ2-2,TRBV18
TGCGCCAGCAGTGAGCGGGGGCTCTTGAATGAGCAGTTCTTC,CASSERGLLNEQFF,TRBD2,NA,TRBJ2-1,TRBV5-1
TGTGCCAGCAGCGACAAGGGGTACGAGCAGTACTTC,CASSDKGYEQYF,NA,NA,TRBJ2-7,TRBV25-1
TGTGCCAGCAGCCCCAGGTCGAACACCGGGGAGCTGTTTTTT,CASSPRSNTGELFF,NA,NA,TRBJ2-2,TRBV7-3
TGCAGCGTGGATTCCACAGATACGCAGTATTTT,CSVDSTDTQYF,NA,NA,TRBJ2-3,TRBV29-1
TGTGCCAGCTCACCGACAGGTTCGTTCGGCCTCTTT,CASSPTGSFGLF,NA,NA,TRBJ1-1,TRBV18
TGTGCCAGCAGCCTCAACTTGCGGGCGGGGGCCGGAGAGACCCAGTACTTC,CASSLNLRAGAGETQYF,NA,NA,TRBJ2-5,TRBV7-2
TGCGCCAGCAGCTTGGAAACAAATGGAAACACCATATATTTT,CASSLETNGNTIYF,NA,NA,TRBJ1-3,TRBV5-1